The following is a T cell receptor (beta chain) sequence with its context. Its antigen is unknown. The data were taken from a study of OX40 agonist ivuxolimab in advanced cancers. Study at large: Earlier anti-PD-1, anti-PD-L1 or anti-CTLA-4 therapy was permitted; over 35% had received some.

The ends were cut back, 3 bases at V and 6 bases at J, with 11 bases in the middle. Per the germline V gene, CDR1 is MGHRA and CDR2 is YSYEKL. The CDR3 contains 13 residues. Study-wide points: At 0.1 to 3.0 mg/kg, clonal expansion of CD4+ and CD8+ blood T cells had occurred by week 6. What antigens the expanded peripheral T cells recognized was never established.

Sequenced by immunoSEQ multiplex PCR; TCRdb stores in-frame clones only, minus some. The sample lists around 60,000 clones, around nine tenths occurring once. The rearrangement uses TRBV4-1 and TRBJ2-5; a possible D gene is TRBD1 (6 bases). This receptor was identified in an adult with an advanced solid tumor such as melanoma, head and neck, liver or kidney cancer. The input for sequencing was CD4+ or CD8+ T cells sorted from blood, taken in a trial of the OX40 agonist ivuxolimab. The CDR3 sequence is CASSQEQGKTQYF. In DNA, the CDR3 is TGCGCCAGCAGCCAGGAACAGGGAAAGACCCAGTACTTC.